This T cell receptor (beta chain) comes out of a study of vaccination effects on CD4 cells after COVID-19. CDR3 length equals 14 residues. The J segment lost 8 bases and the V segment lost 4 bases, leaving 11 bases of the junction unmatched. Germline assignment: CDR1 SGDLS and CDR2 YYNGEE. With regard to this clone: The antigen is undetermined.

The assay was immunoSEQ multiplex PCR, and TCRdb's table has in-frame clones only and misses some. Counted here are roughly 50,000 clones, 79% occurring once; the ten biggest clones make up 6%. Broader study findings: Within healthy vaccinees, only 1 of 255 vaccine-induced clones displayed cross-reactivity with common cold coronaviruses. Long after vaccination, the clones induced by infection and by vaccine shrank markedly in size.

Pools of viral peptides were used by the ViraFEST assay to expand antigen-specific CD4+ T cells ahead of sequencing. Isolation of CD4+ T cells took place after approximately ten days of culture. Among the vaccine recipients, none had a prior SARS-CoV-2 infection, and nucleocapsid antibodies were negative. PBMC were cultured at around 2 million per well with roughly 9.7 IU/ml IL-2 and about 9.5 ug/ml peptides. Days 3 and 7 saw half the medium replaced with IL-2 medium. This sequence was found in a human donor who received a COVID-19 vaccine. This chain links TRBV9 with TRBJ1-2, with TRBD1 matching over 7 bases. The sequencing here drew on CD4+ T cells from PBMCs cultured with HCoV-OC43 spike peptides, taken before COVID-19 vaccination. Subset reported: HCoV-OC43 spike overlapping peptide pool stimulation. The CDR3 here is CASSPPDRDWGYTF. DNA of the CDR3: TGTGCCAGCAGCCCCCCAGACAGGGATTGGGGCTACACCTTC.